A single sample is the source of the 21 T cell receptor beta chains below, sequenced in a study of technical replicates of blood from a few donors (dated by TCRdb to the late 2010s). The library relied on the immunoSEQ multiplex PCR assay. In its TCRdb copy, this immuneACCESS table keeps in-frame sequences only and misses some clones. Where compared with another copy, unresolved V genes explain less than half of these, and the others have no known cause. Across this sample there are around 58,000 clones, with around 90% seen only once. The ten largest clones add up to roughly 5% of the sample. Sequencing was done on a sample of PBMCs. These TCRs come from a human donor in good health. Some clones in this sample may be carry-over from other donors' samples.

The count of this clone is one. The rearrangement links TRBV5-1 to TRBJ2-1, with 7 bases matching TRBD2. Germline loops: CDR1 SGHRS, CDR2 YFSETQ. V lost 0 bases to trimming and J lost 1 base; unmatched junction nucleotides: 4. The CDR3 extends over 16 amino acids. CDR3 bases: TGCGCCAGCAGCTTGGTTGCGGGAGTTTCCTACAATGAGCAGTTCTTC. Amino acids: CASSLVAGVSYNEQFF.

V usage is TRBV13 and J usage is TRBJ1-1; TRBD1 might be the D (5 bases). The CDR3 loop spans 13 amino acids. The germline V gene has CDR1 PRHDT and CDR2 FYEKMQ (reference sequence). V lost 7 bases and J 7 bases, leaving 16 bases between the germline ends. As DNA, the CDR3 is TGTGCCAGCAAGGCCGGGGGTATGGTTGAAGCTTTCTTT. It encodes CASKAGGMVEAFF.

J is TRBJ2-7 and V is TRBV4-3, with D unclear. CDR1 is LGHNA and CDR2 is YSLEER in the germline V gene. The V gene lost 2 bases and the J gene lost 6 bases, with 5 bases spanning the gap. There are 11 residues in the CDR3. Here the CDR3 DNA reads TGCGCCAGCAGCCAATCAGGCGAGCAGTACTTC. This translates into CASSQSGEQYF.

The chain couples TRBV18 to TRBJ2-7; maybe TRBD1 (5 bases). The CDR3 is 12 amino acids. The V and J ends lost 3 bases and 6 bases respectively, with 9 bases between them. CDR1 is KGHSH, CDR2 LQKENI, per germline. CDR3 loop: CASSPQGSEQYF. As DNA, the CDR3 is TGTGCCAGCTCACCTCAGGGTAGCGAGCAGTACTTC.

This chain links TRBV7-9 with TRBJ2-1; 14 bases line up with TRBD2. Germline-derived CDR1 and CDR2 are SEHNR and FQNEAQ (reference sequence). Trimming took 3 bases from V and 9 from J; bases not matched to a gene: 4. The CDR3 has 15 amino acids. The CDR3 sequence is CASSFGTSGSFEQFF. CDR3 coding DNA: TGTGCCAGCAGCTTCGGGACTAGCGGGAGCTTTGAGCAGTTCTTC.

The chain combines TRBV6-6 with TRBJ1-2, with D perhaps TRBD1 (6 bases). From germline, CDR1 is MNHNY and CDR2 SVGAGI (reference sequence). Trimming shortened V by 5 bases and J by 6 bases, and 16 bases separated the two germline ends. CDR3 length: 14 amino acids. The CDR3, as DNA: TGTGCCAGCAGTGCCGTCAACAGGGCCGATGGCTACACCTTC. Translating it yields CASSAVNRADGYTF.

The chain joins TRBV2 to TRBJ2-7, with a possible D match to TRBD1 (7 bases). The length of the CDR3 is 14 residues. CDR1 and CDR2 from the germline V gene are SNHLY and FYNNEI. V lost 6 bases and J 6 bases, leaving 18 bases between the germline ends. The CDR3 loop is CASSPGPRGAEQYF. DNA for the CDR3: TGTGCCAGCAGCCCAGGGCCCAGGGGGGCCGAGCAGTACTTC.

The chain joins TRBV28 to TRBJ2-7; D may be TRBD2 (6 bases). This CDR3 has 15 amino acids. Germline values: CDR1 MDHEN, CDR2 SYDVKM. V gave up 4 bases and J gave up 3 bases, with 16 bases separating them. The CDR3 region has the DNA TGTGCCAGCAGTTCCGGGACTGGGGGGTTCTACGAGCAGTACTTC. Its protein product is CASSSGTGGFYEQYF.

V gene TRBV6-5 combines with J gene TRBJ2-7, with a tentative D call TRBD2 (5 bases). Per the germline V gene, CDR1 is MNHEY and CDR2 is SVGAGI. The length of the CDR3 is 13 residues. V was cut by 11 bases and J by 0 bases, with 14 bases left in between. The CDR3 DNA is TGTGCCGGGAAAAAGCGGTGCTCCTACGAGCAGTACTTC. Amino acids: CAGKKRCSYEQYF.

This clone has just a few counts. The rearrangement uses TRBV29-1 and TRBJ1-2; D is undetermined. Germline V CDR1 and CDR2: SQVTM, ANQGSEA. The CDR3 contains 14 residues. V gave up 4 bases and J gave up 4 bases, with 16 bases separating them. CDR3 amino acids: CSVGIMGGPYGYTF. CDR3 nucleotide sequence: TGCAGCGTTGGGATCATGGGAGGGCCCTATGGCTACACCTTC.

For this clone: The identical CDR3 is also encoded by other nucleotide sequences in the sample. The rearrangement uses TRBV5-1 and TRBJ1-1; the D gene is possibly TRBD1 (5 bases). This CDR3 is 13 amino acids long. CDR1 is SGHRS and CDR2 is YFSETQ in the germline V gene. Trimming cost V 5 bases and J 0 bases, with 8 bases left between them. CDR3 protein: CASSGGVNTEAFF. The CDR3 nucleotides are TGCGCCAGCAGTGGGGGGGTGAACACTGAAGCTTTCTTT.

V and J are TRBV7-7 and TRBJ2-3; TRBD2 agrees at 9 bases. The CDR3 is made up of 15 amino acids. Trimming removed 4 bases from V and 5 bases from J; junction bases left unmatched: 7. Germline CDR1 SSHAT, CDR2 FNYEAQ (reference sequence). The chain's CDR3 is CASSSRGGPEDTQYF. The CDR3 DNA sequence: TGTGCCAGCAGCTCGCGGGGGGGCCCCGAAGATACGCAGTATTTT.

This chain uses TRBV2 with TRBJ2-5; TRBD2 agrees at 10 bases. V gave up 6 bases and J gave up 2 bases; unmatched junction bases: 6. There are 15 residues in the CDR3. Germline V CDR1 and CDR2: SNHLY, FYNNEI. DNA of the CDR3: TGTGCCAGCAGGAGGACTAGCGGAGGGCAAGAGACCCAGTACTTC. Translating gives CASRRTSGGQETQYF.

The sample holds one count of this clone. The V call is TRBV6-1, the J call TRBJ2-3; D uncertain. The CDR3 sequence is 13 residues long. V lost 5 bases and J 1 base, leaving 7 bases between the germline ends. Germline V gene data show CDR1 as MNHNS and CDR2 as SASEGT. CDR3 region: CASSQPGTDTQYF. CDR3 nucleotides: TGTGCCAGCAGTCAACCAGGCACAGATACGCAGTATTTT.

The chain uses TRBV7-2 and TRBJ2-5; the D gene is possibly TRBD2 (5 bases). The germline V gene encodes CDR1 SGHTA and CDR2 FQGNSA. The length of the CDR3 is 15 residues. Trimming shortened V by 2 bases and J by 5 bases, and 15 bases separated the two germline ends. CDR3 in DNA: TGTGCCAGCAGCTTAAGCGGCGGTAACGAGGAGACCCAGTACTTC. Translation: CASSLSGGNEETQYF.

The chain combines TRBV9 with TRBJ2-2, with 9 bases identical to TRBD1. J lost 5 bases, V lost 3 bases, and 5 bases had no gene match. This CDR3 is built from 15 residues. CDR1 SGDLS and CDR2 YYNGEE come from the germline V gene. The CDR3 DNA is TGTGCCAGCAGCGCCCATGACAGGGGGACCGGGGAGCTGTTTTTT. It specifies CASSAHDRGTGELFF.

This chain uses TRBV7-6 with TRBJ2-3; 9 bases line up with TRBD1. With V trimmed by 5 bases and J by 1 base, 7 bases remained unmatched. Per the germline V gene, CDR1 is SGHVS and CDR2 is FNYEAQ. CDR3 length: 16 amino acids. For the CDR3, the DNA is TGTGCCAGCAGCCTAGGACAGGGGACGGGCACAGATACGCAGTATTTT. This translates into CASSLGQGTGTDTQYF.

J is TRBJ1-2 and V is TRBV7-9; 9 bases fit TRBD1. V shed 1 base, J shed 8 bases, and the junction held 5 bases outside the gene matches. Looked up from germline, CDR1 is SEHNR and CDR2 is FQNEAQ (reference sequence). This CDR3 comprises 14 residues. The CDR3 DNA follows: TGTGCCAGCAGCTTAGTACGACAGGGGGGGGGCTACACCTTC. Its translation is CASSLVRQGGGYTF.

The rearrangement links TRBV29-1 to TRBJ1-1; 9 bases are a match to TRBD1. This CDR3 region has 17 residues. Germline lookup yields CDR1 SQVTM and CDR2 ANQGSEA. Trimming took 2 bases from V and 2 from J; bases not matched to a gene: 12. The CDR3 DNA sequence: TGCAGCGTTGAAAACCGGCGCACAGGGGGCTTAAACACTGAAGCTTTCTTT. Its protein product is CSVENRRTGGLNTEAFF.

This chain connects TRBV11-2 to TRBJ2-7, with D perhaps TRBD2 (6 bases). Trimming removed 3 bases from V and 2 bases from J, with 11 bases in between. This CDR3 region has 14 residues. CDR1 is SGHAT and CDR2 is FQNNGV in the germline V gene. This CDR3 is CASSLGLEPYEQYF. Written as DNA, the CDR3 is TGTGCCAGCAGCTTGGGACTCGAACCCTACGAGCAGTACTTC.

V usage is TRBV5-4 and J usage is TRBJ1-5, with 10 bases that match TRBD1. The CDR3 has 14 amino acids. The germline CDR1 and CDR2 sequences are SGHNT and YYREEE (reference sequence). V lost 5 bases, J lost 7 bases, and 6 bases stayed unmatched. DNA for the CDR3: TGTGCCAGCAGTCGACAGGGGGCCGGACAGCCCCAGCATTTT. Residues: CASSRQGAGQPQHF.